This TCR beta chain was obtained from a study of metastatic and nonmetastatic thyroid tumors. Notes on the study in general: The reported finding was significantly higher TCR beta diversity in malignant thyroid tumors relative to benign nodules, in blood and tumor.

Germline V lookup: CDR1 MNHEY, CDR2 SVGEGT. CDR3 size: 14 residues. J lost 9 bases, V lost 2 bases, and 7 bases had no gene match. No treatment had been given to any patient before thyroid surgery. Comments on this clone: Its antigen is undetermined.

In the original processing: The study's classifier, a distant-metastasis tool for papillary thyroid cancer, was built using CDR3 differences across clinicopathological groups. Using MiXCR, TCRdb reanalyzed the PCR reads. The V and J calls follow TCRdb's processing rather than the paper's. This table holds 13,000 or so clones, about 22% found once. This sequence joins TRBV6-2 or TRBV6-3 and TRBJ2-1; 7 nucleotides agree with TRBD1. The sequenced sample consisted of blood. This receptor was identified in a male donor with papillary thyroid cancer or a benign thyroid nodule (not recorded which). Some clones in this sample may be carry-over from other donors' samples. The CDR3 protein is CASSYTGARSEQFF. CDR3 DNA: TGTGCCAGCAGTTACACAGGGGCCCGCAGTGAGCAGTTCTTC.